Presented here are 9 T cell receptor beta chains from one specimen sequenced in a study of tissue T cells after allogeneic stem cell transplantation. Here immunoSEQ multiplex PCR was the method, and the copy in TCRdb shows in-frame clones only, minus some. Of fewer than 4,000 clones listed, approximately 79% were seen once; the top ten hold 5%. This research-autopsy study prospectively enrolled adult allogeneic hematopoietic cell transplant recipients with steroid-refractory graft-versus-host disease. The source material was left colon tissue, sampled at autopsy. The receptors were sampled from an older male patient with steroid-refractory graft-versus-host disease after an allogeneic stem cell transplant. A subset of T cells may come from the graft donor.

The chain combines TRBV6-1 with TRBJ1-1; 7 positions agree with TRBD1. This CDR3 has 12 residues. Germline loops: CDR1 MNHNS, CDR2 SASEGT. V lost 3 bases to trimming and J lost 11 bases; unmatched junction nucleotides: 6. CDR3 amino acids: CASSDKDREAFF. CDR3 DNA: TGTGCCAGCAGTGATAAAGACAGGGAGGCTTTCTTT.

This clone was observed a few times. The rearrangement joins TRBV7-2 to TRBJ1-3; D is undetermined. CDR1 and CDR2 from the germline V gene are SGHTA and FQGNSA. This CDR3 has 16 amino acids. V shed 3 bases and J shed 0 bases, with 12 bases lying between them. The CDR3 sequence is CASSLGPGNSGNTIYF. CDR3 nucleotide sequence: TGTGCCAGCAGCTTGGGCCCTGGGAACTCTGGAAACACCATATATTTT.

This chain links TRBV7-2 with TRBJ1-5, with D tentatively TRBD1 (5 bases). The CDR3 runs to 15 residues. Looked up from germline, CDR1 is SGHTA and CDR2 is FQGNSA. V shed 5 bases and J shed 0 bases, with 11 bases lying between them. CDR3 nucleotide sequence: TGTGCCAGCAGCCTCTATACAGGTAGCAATCAGCCCCAGCATTTT. It encodes CASSLYTGSNQPQHF.

This clone was counted between two and nine times. V gene TRBV7-9 combines with J gene TRBJ1-1; D is ambiguous. The V end was cut by 1 base, the J end by 3 bases, with 0 bases between. This CDR3 contains 11 residues. Germline V gene lookup returns CDR1 SEHNR and CDR2 FQNEAQ (reference sequence). The CDR3 DNA reads as TGTGCCAGCAGCTTAGACACTGAAGCTTTCTTT. Translation gives CASSLDTEAFF.

The V gene is TRBV9, the J gene TRBJ1-5, with D perhaps matching TRBD1 (5 bases). The CDR3 sequence is 15 residues long. V shed 4 bases and J shed 3 bases, with 14 bases lying between them. CDR1 and CDR2 from the germline V gene are SGDLS and YYNGEE. The CDR3 DNA reads TGTGCCAGCAGCCCGACAGAAAGTTTCAATCAGCCCCAGCATTTT. The encoded protein is CASSPTESFNQPQHF. The full variable domain, its missing parts supplied by reference TRBV9 and TRBJ1-5, is DSGVTQTPKHLITATGQRVTLRCSPRSGDLSVYWYQQSLDQGLQFLIQYYNGEERAKGNILERFSAQQFPDLHSELNLSSLELGDSALYFCASSPTESFNQPQHFGDGTRLSIL.

This chain links TRBV6-6 with TRBJ1-1; 7 bases are shared with TRBD1. J gave up 0 bases and V 6 bases, and 4 bases lay outside the gene matches. Germline V lookup: CDR1 MNHNY, CDR2 SVGAGI (reference sequence). This CDR3 spans 14 amino acids. The CDR3 loop is CASRPTGLNTEAFF. CDR3 sequence (DNA): TGTGCCAGCAGACCGACAGGGTTGAACACTGAAGCTTTCTTT.

This sequence joins TRBV27 and TRBJ1-6; the match to TRBD1 covers 7 bases. Germline loops: CDR1 MNHEY, CDR2 SMNVEV (reference sequence). V was clipped by 0 bases and J by 10 bases; unmatched bases: 6. The CDR3 spans 15 residues. The CDR3 sequence is CASSLSEGAGSPLHF. DNA for the CDR3: TGTGCCAGCAGTTTATCGGAGGGGGCTGGGTCACCCCTCCACTTT.

The count of this clone is one. The J gene is TRBJ2-3, the V gene TRBV7-2; 7 nucleotides match TRBD2. The CDR3 totals 15 residues. V dropped 1 base and J dropped 6; count of bases not matched to a gene: 7. Germline V lookup: CDR1 SGHTA, CDR2 FQGNSA. The DNA for the CDR3 is TGTGCCAGCAGCTTAGTGGCGGGGGAGGGGGATACGCAGTATTTT. This gives the protein CASSLVAGEGDTQYF.

V gene TRBV7-2 combines with J gene TRBJ2-2, with 9 bases fitting TRBD2. The CDR3 consists of 16 residues. J gave up 6 bases and V 5 bases, and 10 bases lay outside the gene matches. In germline, CDR1 is SGHTA, CDR2 FQGNSA. CDR3 sequence: CASSAGGGARAGELFF. The CDR3 nucleotides read TGTGCCAGCAGCGCCGGCGGGGGGGCTAGGGCCGGGGAGCTGTTTTTT.